This TCR beta chain emerged from a study of blood T cell repertoires in COVID-19. Study background: The United States, Italy and Spain provided the acute and convalescent COVID-19 samples. T cells, B-cell-depleted T cells, or PBMCs supplied cDNA or gDNA.

Germline CDR1 and CDR2: DFQATT and SNEGSKA (reference sequence). The CDR3 length is 11 residues. V gave up 4 bases and J gave up 7 bases, with 10 bases separating them. The method was immunoSEQ multiplex PCR; TCRdb's version includes in-frame clones alone and lacks a portion of them. The sample carries about 150,000 clones, around 81% recorded once. This clonotype was sampled from a woman aged 55-70 years with active or convalescent COVID-19. The source material was peripheral blood. V and J are TRBV20-1 and TRBJ2-5; D gene unclear. The DNA for the CDR3 is TGCAGTGCTAACCCCGAGGTGACCCAGTACTTC. Translated, it gives CSANPEVTQYF.